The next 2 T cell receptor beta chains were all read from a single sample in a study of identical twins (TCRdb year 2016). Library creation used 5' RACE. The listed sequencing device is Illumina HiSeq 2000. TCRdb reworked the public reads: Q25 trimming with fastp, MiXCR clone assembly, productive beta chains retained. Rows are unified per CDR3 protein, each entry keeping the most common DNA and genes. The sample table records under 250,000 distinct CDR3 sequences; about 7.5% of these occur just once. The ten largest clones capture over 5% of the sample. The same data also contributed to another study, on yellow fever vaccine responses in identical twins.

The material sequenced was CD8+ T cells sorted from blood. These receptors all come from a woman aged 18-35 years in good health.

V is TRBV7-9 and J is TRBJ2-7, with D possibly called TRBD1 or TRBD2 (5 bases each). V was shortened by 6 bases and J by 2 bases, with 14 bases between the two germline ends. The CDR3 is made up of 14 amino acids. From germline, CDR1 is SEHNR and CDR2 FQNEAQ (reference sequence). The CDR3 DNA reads TGTGCCAGCAGTGGCGGCAGGGACCCCTACGAGCAGTACTTC. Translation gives CASSGGRDPYEQYF.

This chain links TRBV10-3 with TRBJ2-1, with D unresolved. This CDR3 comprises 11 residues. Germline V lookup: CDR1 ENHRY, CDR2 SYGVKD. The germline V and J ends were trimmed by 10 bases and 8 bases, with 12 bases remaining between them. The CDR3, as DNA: TGTGCCAGCCATAGTTGGGATGAGCAGTTCTTC. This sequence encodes CASHSWDEQFF.